The 25 T cell receptor beta chains presented below share a single source sample, sequenced in a study of blood T cell repertoires in COVID-19. Using immunoSEQ multiplex PCR, the repertoire was profiled, and TCRdb retains in-frame clones only, with some absent. The repertoire holds approximately 150,000 clones, about 88% seen once, with 2.6% in the top ten. Material for sequencing was peripheral blood. Source of these receptors: a human donor with acute or convalescent COVID-19. The donor label of this sample is uncertain.

The rearrangement links TRBV6-5 to TRBJ2-5; maybe TRBD1 (5 bases). Trimming removed 1 base from V and 2 bases from J, with 8 bases in between. The CDR3 is made up of 14 amino acids. Germline lookup yields CDR1 MNHEY and CDR2 SVGAGI. CDR3 nucleotide sequence: TGTGCCAGCAGTTACTACAGGCGACAAGAGACCCAGTACTTC. Encoded protein: CASSYYRRQETQYF.

DNA for the CDR3: TGTGCCAGCAGTGGCCCCGGGACTCCCCGTACCCATGAGCAGTTCTTC. Translation gives CASSGPGTPRTHEQFF. The chain links TRBV27 to TRBJ2-1; D is possibly TRBD2 (6 bases). Trimming pared 5 bases from V and 8 bases from J, leaving 22 bases between. This CDR3 is 16 amino acids long. Germline-derived CDR1 and CDR2 are MNHEY and SMNVEV (reference sequence).

This sequence joins TRBV27 and TRBJ2-3; 10 bases line up with TRBD2. The CDR3 has 16 amino acids. V lost 2 bases to trimming and J lost 4 bases; unmatched junction nucleotides: 6. Germline CDR1 reads MNHEY; CDR2 reads SMNVEV (reference sequence). This chain's CDR3 is CASSLQRGGNPDTQYF. In DNA, the CDR3 is TGTGCCAGCAGTTTACAGCGGGGGGGCAACCCAGATACGCAGTATTTT.

Comment on this clone: The DNA is omitted, as the CDR3 cannot be located on it reliably, and the CDR3 follows TCRdb's listing. The genes are TRBV23-1 and TRBJ2-2; the table's D call, TRBD1, has no DNA check behind it. TRBV23-1 is filed as an ORF, its function uncertain. The CDR3 is 21 amino acids in total, end residues counted. The chain's CDR3 is CASSQSQKRPGQGFWPGSCFF.

The genes are TRBV27 and TRBJ1-2, with D possibly TRBD1 on 5 matching bases. V was cut by 4 bases and J by 8 bases, with 20 bases left in between. This CDR3 has 15 residues. Per the germline V gene, CDR1 is MNHEY and CDR2 is SMNVEV (reference sequence). CDR3 coding DNA: TGTGCCAGCAGTTATTTAGGGGCGGGGGGAGGCGGCTACACCTTC. The encoded protein is CASSYLGAGGGGYTF.

The table lists this clone with a few counts. The gene calls are TRBV10-3 and TRBJ1-4; the D gene is possibly TRBD1 (5 bases). V lost 4 bases, J lost 7 bases, and 7 bases lay in between. The CDR3 runs 12 residues. In germline, CDR1 is ENHRY, CDR2 SYGVKD. CDR3 bases: TGTGCCATCAGTGTGGGGGGTGAAAAACTGTTTTTT. It yields the protein CAISVGGEKLFF.

This rearrangement joins TRBV4-2 to TRBJ1-6, with a tentative D call TRBD1 (6 bases). Germline CDR1 reads LGHNA; CDR2 reads YNFKEQ. There are 22 residues in the CDR3. The germline V and J ends were trimmed by 2 bases and 0 bases, with 26 bases remaining between them. CDR3 coding DNA: TGTGCCAGCAGCCAAAATCCCCCTGTGATGGGGGCTCGGGGCTCCTATAATTCACCCCTCCACTTT. This translates into CASSQNPPVMGARGSYNSPLHF.

The V call is TRBV19, the J call TRBJ1-2; 7 bases are a match to TRBD1. J gave up 6 bases and V 5 bases, and 18 bases lay outside the gene matches. Germline V gene sequence: CDR1 LNHDA, CDR2 SQIVND (reference sequence). The CDR3 totals 17 residues. The CDR3 coding sequence is TGTGCCAGTAGTCGCGACTCACAGGGGTCCCGCATCCATGGCTACACCTTC. The encoded protein is CASSRDSQGSRIHGYTF. The full variable domain, with the rest looked up from reference TRBV19 and TRBJ1-2, is DGGITQSPKYLFRKEGQNVTLSCEQNLNHDAMYWYRQDPGQGLRLIYYSQIVNDFQKGDIAEGYSVSREKKESFPLTVTSAQKNPTAFYLCASSRDSQGSRIHGYTFGSGTRLTVV.

The chain combines TRBV12-5 with TRBJ2-7, with D perhaps matching TRBD1 (6 bases). Trimming shortened V by 9 bases and J by 4 bases, and 16 bases separated the two germline ends. The CDR3 totals 13 residues. CDR1 and CDR2 (germline): LGHNT, FRNRAP. In DNA form, the CDR3 reads TGTGCTAGCCAGGGGTGGGAAGGTTACGAGCAGTACTTC. Amino acids: CASQGWEGYEQYF.

CDR3 DNA sequence: TGTGCCAGCACCTCACCGGGACAGGGGGCTTACTATGGCTACACCTTC. This encodes CASTSPGQGAYYGYTF. This chain uses TRBV28 with TRBJ1-2; 12 bases match TRBD1. This CDR3 has 16 residues. J was trimmed by 3 bases and V by 7 bases; bases with no gene match: 9. Germline CDR1 and CDR2: MDHEN and SYDVKM.

The V gene is TRBV19, the J gene TRBJ2-5; the D gene is possibly TRBD1 (6 bases). This CDR3 comprises 15 residues. The germline CDR1 and CDR2 sequences are LNHDA and SQIVND (reference sequence). Deletions cut 3 bases from V and 0 bases from J, with 11 bases between. CDR3 amino acids: CASSIGGQYQETQYF. The CDR3 bases are TGTGCCAGTAGTATTGGAGGACAGTACCAAGAGACCCAGTACTTC. The variable domain in full, completed from reference TRBV19 and TRBJ2-5, reads DGGITQSPKYLFRKEGQNVTLSCEQNLNHDAMYWYRQDPGQGLRLIYYSQIVNDFQKGDIAEGYSVSREKKESFPLTVTSAQKNPTAFYLCASSIGGQYQETQYFGPGTRLLVL.

The rearrangement uses TRBV19 and TRBJ1-1; D ambiguous. CDR3 length: 14 amino acids. CDR1 and CDR2 (germline): LNHDA, SQIVND (reference sequence). Trimming shortened V by 3 bases and J by 1 base, and 9 bases separated the two germline ends. The CDR3 nucleotides are TGTGCCAGTAGTATTTCATACTCGAACACTGAAGCTTTCTTT. This sequence encodes CASSISYSNTEAFF.

The chain joins TRBV19 to TRBJ1-5; TRBD1 matches at 12 bases. Germline V CDR1 and CDR2: LNHDA, SQIVND (reference sequence). Trimming cost V 6 bases and J 2 bases; bases outside gene matches: 11. The CDR3 is made up of 18 amino acids. CDR3 in amino acids: CASSRGTGGAIGNQPQHF. CDR3 DNA sequence: TGTGCCAGTAGCAGGGGGACAGGGGGCGCGATAGGCAATCAGCCCCAGCATTTT.

The V gene is TRBV28, the J gene TRBJ1-5; a weak D match, TRBD1 (5 bases). This CDR3 comprises 12 residues. V was trimmed by 7 bases and J by 4 bases, leaving 8 bases between them. The germline V gene encodes CDR1 MDHEN and CDR2 SYDVKM. CDR3: CASKQENQPQHF. The CDR3 nucleotides are TGTGCCAGCAAACAGGAAAATCAGCCCCAGCATTTT.

The chain couples TRBV5-1 to TRBJ1-1; 7 bases line up with TRBD1. Per germline, CDR1 SGHRS and CDR2 YFSETQ. The CDR3 loop spans 15 amino acids. Losses at the gene ends were 4 bases for V and 3 bases for J; bases not matched to a gene: 9. CDR3: CASSGQTGIDTEAFF. CDR3 nucleotides: TGCGCCAGCAGCGGCCAGACAGGGATCGACACTGAAGCTTTCTTT.

The V gene is TRBV6-5, the J gene TRBJ1-5, with TRBD1 identical over 7 bases. This CDR3 is built from 14 residues. In germline, CDR1 is MNHEY, CDR2 SVGAGI. J was trimmed by 4 bases and V by 4 bases; bases with no gene match: 4. The DNA for the CDR3 is TGTGCCAGCAGTTTGGGACAGAGGAATCAGCCCCAGCATTTT. It is translated as CASSLGQRNQPQHF.

The chain joins TRBV7-6 to TRBJ2-5; TRBD1 might be the D (5 bases). Trimming took 5 bases from V and 4 from J, leaving 11 bases between them. The germline gives CDR1 SGHVS, CDR2 FNYEAQ. This CDR3 has 13 residues. The CDR3 DNA reads as TGTGCCAGCAGCGGCAGGGTTAGAGAGACCCAGTACTTC. This translates into CASSGRVRETQYF.

The V and J genes are TRBV3-1 (or the pseudogene TRBV3-2) and TRBJ1-5; D possibly corresponds to TRBD1 (6 bases). Germline V CDR1 and CDR2: LGHDT, YNNKEL (reference sequence). Trimming cost V 0 bases and J 2 bases, with 17 bases left between them. The CDR3 extends over 18 amino acids. In DNA form, the CDR3 reads TGTGCCAGCAGCCAAGACGGCGGTATTCCAGGGGGCAATCAGCCCCAGCATTTT. Translation: CASSQDGGIPGGNQPQHF.

The chain combines TRBV7-9 with TRBJ1-1; D is perhaps TRBD1 (6 bases). Germline loops: CDR1 SEHNR, CDR2 FQNEAQ (reference sequence). The CDR3 spans 15 residues. Trimming took off 5 bases at V and 0 bases at J, with 13 bases between the two ends. In nucleotides, the CDR3 is TGTGCCAGCAGCCCTCAGACAGGAATGAACACTGAAGCTTTCTTT. Its protein product is CASSPQTGMNTEAFF.

V usage is TRBV6-5 and J usage is TRBJ2-3, with 10 bases lining up with TRBD2. Per the germline V gene, CDR1 is MNHEY and CDR2 is SVGAGI. The CDR3 consists of 16 residues. V dropped 4 bases and J dropped 6; count of bases not matched to a gene: 10. In DNA form, the CDR3 reads TGTGCCAGCAGTTCCACCGGGACTAGCGTTCCGGATACGCAGTATTTT. It is translated as CASSSTGTSVPDTQYF.

This chain uses TRBV25-1 with TRBJ1-2; 8 bases align to TRBD1. CDR1 is MGHDK and CDR2 is SYGVNS in the germline V gene. There are 16 residues in the CDR3. V lost 3 bases to trimming and J lost 3 bases; unmatched junction nucleotides: 9. The CDR3 bases are TGTGCCAGCAGTGACCCTAGACAGGGGAGGCACTATGGCTACACCTTC. Protein sequence: CASSDPRQGRHYGYTF.

The J gene is TRBJ1-2, the V gene TRBV30; 7 nucleotides align to TRBD1. With 3 bases clipped from V and 2 bases from J, the junction kept 6 bases outside the gene matches. The CDR3 contains 14 residues. CDR1 and CDR2 from the germline V gene are GTSNPN and SVGIG (reference sequence). CDR3 protein: CAWSKGQTNYGYTF. The CDR3 region has the DNA TGTGCCTGGAGCAAGGGACAGACCAACTATGGCTACACCTTC.

The chain couples TRBV2 to TRBJ1-2; D is ambiguous. V lost 8 bases and J 2 bases, leaving 9 bases between the germline ends. Per the germline V gene, CDR1 is SNHLY and CDR2 is FYNNEI. The CDR3 is made up of 12 amino acids. The CDR3 nucleotides read TGTGCCAGCGTTGCGGAGAACTATGGCTACACCTTC. This encodes CASVAENYGYTF. Combining the CDR3 with reference TRBV2 and TRBJ1-2 gives the whole variable domain EPEVTQTPSHQVTQMGQEVILRCVPISNHLYFYWYRQILGQKVEFLVSFYNNEISEKSEIFDDQFSVERPDGSNFTLKIRSTKLEDSAMYFCASVAENYGYTFGSGTRLTVV.

The V gene is TRBV6-5, the J gene TRBJ1-6; no reliable D call. The CDR3 runs 16 residues. V gave up 0 bases and J gave up 7 bases, with 13 bases separating them. The V gene's germline CDR1 is MNHEY and CDR2 SVGAGI. This CDR3 reads CASSYSGQSSNSPLHF. The DNA for the CDR3 is TGTGCCAGCAGTTACTCGGGTCAGAGTAGCAATTCACCCCTCCACTTT.

With respect to this clone: Distinct nucleotide sequences in the sample also encode this CDR3. The rearrangement links TRBV19 to TRBJ1-6; weak D call: TRBD1 (5 bases). Germline CDR1 and CDR2: LNHDA and SQIVND (reference sequence). The CDR3 spans 14 residues. V was pared by 3 bases and J by 5 bases, with 8 bases between. The CDR3: CASSIGGNNSPLHF. CDR3 bases: TGTGCCAGTAGTATCGGGGGAAATAATTCACCCCTCCACTTT.